This TCR beta chain was sequenced in a study of cytomegalovirus exposure and HLA in healthy donors. Study results and limitations: Later on, analysis showed that most CMV-associated TCR beta chains appeared to be HLA-restricted. In vitro confirmation showed three CMV-associated chains to be CMV antigen specific. It was shown in a later analysis that HLA-associated TCR beta chains were more clonally expanded than other, equally common chains.

PCR involved 60 Vbeta and 13 Jbeta primers. Sequencing was performed with immunoSEQ multiplex PCR; in TCRdb, only in-frame clones are kept and a portion is missing. The repertoire holds roughly 160,000 clones, with roughly 75% as singletons. Germline V gene sequence: CDR1 SQVTM, CDR2 ANQGSEA. There are 13 residues in the CDR3. J was trimmed by 3 bases and V by 2 bases; bases with no gene match: 3. To note about this clone: Its antigen is undetermined.

V usage is TRBV29-1 and J usage is TRBJ2-7, with 8 bases lining up with TRBD2. This receptor was taken from a female donor in good health and CMV-seronegative. The specimen sequenced was PBMCs. DNA for the CDR3: TGCAGCGTTGAACACGGGGGGGACTACGAGCAGTACTTC. Translated: CSVEHGGDYEQYF.